This T cell receptor (beta chain) was sequenced for a study of vaccination effects on CD4 cells after COVID-19 (dated by TCRdb to 2022 to 2024). For context, the study as a whole: Each participant received two doses of an mRNA SARS-CoV-2 vaccine, either BNT162b2 or mRNA-1273. Pre-vaccine samples were collected from a couple of convalescent patients 16 days and one week before the first dose, corresponding to 142 and 148 days after COVID-19 diagnosis. The study compared SARS-CoV-2 spike-specific CD4+ TCR repertoires before and after mRNA vaccination in COVID-19 convalescent patients and infection-naive vaccine recipients. Altogether, 10 COVID-19 convalescent patients and a few SARS-CoV-2-naive healthy vaccine recipients made up the full study. Cultures from other donors in the study were sequenced with the Oncomine TCR Beta short-read assay on an Illumina iSeq 100.

CDR3 length: 17 amino acids, cysteine to phenylalanine. The only DNA kept is the CDR3, 51 bases in frame from the first base. Trimming removed 6 bases from V and 4 bases from J; the gene matches leave 15 bases unexplained. The germline V gene yields SGHRS for CDR1 and YFSETQ for CDR2. As concerns this clone: What antigen it recognizes has not been identified. Per-base qualities were not stored, and no clone one base away is much larger.

Overall results and qualifications from the work: Only a small number of convalescent patients were included, and no early post-infection timepoints were available, which limited the study. For convalescent patients, new clones induced by the vaccine made up most of the post-vaccine spike-reactive repertoire, and these new clones were largely distinct from the clones induced by infection. Both infection-induced and vaccine-induced clones contracted markedly at late post-vaccination timepoints, which is consistent with waning T cell responses.

The ViraFEST assay stimulated PBMC with viral peptide pools and then used TCR sequencing to identify antigen-specific CD4+ T cell clonotypes by expansion. After approximately 11 days of culture, CD4+ T cells were isolated with the EasySep CD4+ T cell isolation kit. Convalescent patients had PCR-confirmed SARS-CoV-2 infection between March and December 2020, before Alpha, Beta and Delta variants emerged in the United States. Roughly 2.1 million PBMC per well were cultured in IMDM with roughly 5% human AB serum, roughly 11 IU/ml IL-2 and gentamicin, plus 10 ug/ml peptides. Half of the culture medium was replaced with fresh IL-2-containing medium on days 3 and 7. Unless noted otherwise, every peptide stimulation condition was grown in triplicate wells. Using Ficoll-Paque Plus gradient centrifugation, PBMC were separated from whole blood and then either used fresh or cryopreserved at -140C. Genomic DNA was extracted from cultured CD4+ T cells with the QIAamp micro DNA kit.

The library was generated by the immunoSEQ multiplex PCR assay. DNA from the cultured, isolated CD4+ T cells was subjected to TCR beta CDR3 sequencing. Per the original workflow: Non-productive TCR sequences were removed and reads were trimmed to the CDR3 region, keeping CDR3s of at least 7 amino acids. The MANAFEST web app was used to pick out antigen-specific clonotypes by comparing their expansion in peptide wells with that in reference cultures. To count as positive, a clone had to show expansion at FDR<0.05 compared with the reference and with all other wells, an odds ratio above 5, and a frequency above 0.1% in two replicate wells. Clonotypes significantly expanded in SARS-CoV-2 spike wells and in at least one common cold coronavirus spike condition were defined as cross-reactive. CDR3 similarity was assessed by Levenshtein distance with the stringdist R package, and unrooted trees were built with ape in R 3.6.1. Not all clones reach the TCRdb copy of this immuneACCESS table, which keeps in-frame sequences only. Checked studies attribute under half of the gap to unresolved V genes and leave the rest unexplained. V, J and clone size were drawn from that table, and D and trimming were deduced from the DNA. The sample has around 19,000 clones on record, roughly 80% of them singletons. Jointly, the top ten make up 35% to 45% of the sample.

Material: CD4+ T cells from PBMCs cultured with a peptide pool, obtained before COVID-19 vaccination. The chain joins TRBV5-1 to TRBJ1-2, and TRBD1 matches 10 of the central bases. The receptor comes from a human donor who had a prior SARS-CoV-2 infection. The CDR3 reads CASTPNPDRGRFYGYTF. The DNA sequence follows: TGCGCCAGCACCCCAAACCCCGACAGGGGGCGTTTCTATGGCTACACCTTC.